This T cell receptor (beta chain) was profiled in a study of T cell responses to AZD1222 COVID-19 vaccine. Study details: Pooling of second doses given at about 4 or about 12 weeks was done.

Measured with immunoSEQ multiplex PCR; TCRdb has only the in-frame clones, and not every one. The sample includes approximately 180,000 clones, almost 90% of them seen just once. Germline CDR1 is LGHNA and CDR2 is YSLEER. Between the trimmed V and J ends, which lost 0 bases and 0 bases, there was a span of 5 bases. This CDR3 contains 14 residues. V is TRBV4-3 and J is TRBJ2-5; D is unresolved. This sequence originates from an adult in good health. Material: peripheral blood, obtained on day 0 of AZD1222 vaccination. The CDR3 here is CASSQEGNQETQYF. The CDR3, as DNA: TGCGCCAGCAGCCAAGAGGGAAACCAAGAGACCCAGTACTTC.